The 7 T cell receptor beta chains below come from one sample, sequenced in a study of radiotherapy plus CTLA-4 blockade in lung cancer. TCRdb's copy holds only in-frame clones and misses some; the assay was immunoSEQ multiplex PCR. The data show more than 75,000 clones, 65% to 85% seen once. This specimen was peripheral blood, taken from a patient treated with radiotherapy plus ipilimumab. These receptors originate from a human donor with non-small cell lung cancer who had a partial response to radiotherapy plus ipilimumab. Some clones in this sample may be carry-over from other donors' samples.

V gene TRBV19 combines with J gene TRBJ1-1, with D perhaps matching TRBD1 (5 bases). CDR3 length equals 14 residues. V lost 8 bases and J 1 base, leaving 14 bases between the germline ends. Germline V gene data show CDR1 as LNHDA and CDR2 as SQIVND (reference sequence). CDR3 DNA sequence: TGTGCCAGTGGTGAGGGGAGGGCGAACACTGAAGCTTTCTTT. Protein sequence: CASGEGRANTEAFF.

CDR3: CASSTRGGNTEAFF. CDR3 sequence (DNA): TGTGCCAGCAGCACCAGGGGTGGGAACACTGAAGCTTTCTTT. The chain combines TRBV7-9 with TRBJ1-1; the D gene is possibly TRBD1 (6 bases). This CDR3 comprises 14 residues. Germline V gives CDR1 SEHNR, CDR2 FQNEAQ (reference sequence). Trimming stripped 5 bases from V and 1 base from J, with 11 bases between.

The chain employs TRBV4-2 and TRBJ2-1, with 9 bases fitting TRBD2. There are 17 residues in the CDR3. Trimming removed 4 bases from V and 7 bases from J; junction bases left unmatched: 14. Germline CDR1 is LGHNA and CDR2 is YNFKEQ. The CDR3 spells CASSRGGASGTKNEQFF. Here the CDR3 DNA reads TGTGCCAGCAGCCGAGGAGGGGCTAGCGGGACAAAAAATGAGCAGTTCTTC.

The chain uses TRBV9 and TRBJ2-1; 15 positions match TRBD2. The V and J ends lost 3 bases and 6 bases, in that order; junction bases with no gene match: 7. The CDR3 contains 17 residues. Germline-derived CDR1 and CDR2 are SGDLS and YYNGEE. CDR3 sequence: CASSERTSGGAINEQFF. The CDR3 DNA reads as TGTGCCAGCAGCGAGAGGACTAGCGGGGGGGCAATCAATGAGCAGTTCTTC.

The rearrangement joins TRBV5-5 to TRBJ1-2, with a weak D call TRBD1 (6 bases). Germline CDR1 reads SGHKS; CDR2 reads YYEKEE (reference sequence). The CDR3 runs 15 residues. V was shortened by 1 base and J by 8 bases, with 18 bases between the two germline ends. CDR3 DNA sequence: TGTGCCAGCAGCTTGACCGGCCAGGGGCTAGGGGGCTACACCTTC. It translates to CASSLTGQGLGGYTF.

This chain joins TRBV19 and TRBJ1-2; D unclear. The germline V and J ends were trimmed by 3 bases and 6 bases, with 11 bases remaining between them. Germline V gene lookup returns CDR1 LNHDA and CDR2 SQIVND (reference sequence). The CDR3 loop spans 13 amino acids. The CDR3 loop is CASSMPSRDGYTF. CDR3 coding DNA: TGTGCCAGTAGTATGCCTTCCCGAGATGGCTACACCTTC.

This clone was seen only a few times. The gene calls are TRBV29-1 and TRBJ2-1; TRBD2 matches 10 bases. The CDR3 is 11 amino acids. The ends lost 3 bases at V and 15 bases at J; junction bases unmatched: 5. CDR1 SQVTM and CDR2 ANQGSEA come from the germline V gene. CDR3 region: CSVDASGSLFF. CDR3 nucleotides: TGCAGCGTTGACGCTAGCGGGAGTTTGTTCTTC.